This T cell receptor beta chain was sequenced during a study of cytomegalovirus exposure and HLA in healthy donors. Study-wide context: Assignment to the Caucasian-associated ancestry cluster applied to approximately 79% of the roughly 400 genotyped donors. Study results and caveats: A list of roughly 180 TCR beta chains associated with cytomegalovirus was given. Among TCR sequences, most were rare, though some public TCRs appeared in many donors.

As for this clone: Its antigen is not known.

PCR primers comprised 60 Vbeta and 13 Jbeta primers. The assay was immunoSEQ multiplex PCR, and TCRdb's table has in-frame clones only and misses some. The sample consists of fewer than 120,000 clones, over 60% of them appearing once. Sequencing was performed on PBMCs. This TCR derives from a woman in her fifties or sixties in good health and CMV-seropositive.

CDR3 protein: CASSQAPLGSSGNTIYF. CDR3 nucleotides: TGCGCCAGCAGCCAGGCCCCGCTGGGGAGCTCTGGAAACACCATATATTTT. The chain couples TRBV4-1 to TRBJ1-3; D gene uncertain. CDR3 length: 17 amino acids. The germline V gene encodes CDR1 MGHRA and CDR2 YSYEKL. V lost 3 bases and J lost 0, with 15 bases in between.